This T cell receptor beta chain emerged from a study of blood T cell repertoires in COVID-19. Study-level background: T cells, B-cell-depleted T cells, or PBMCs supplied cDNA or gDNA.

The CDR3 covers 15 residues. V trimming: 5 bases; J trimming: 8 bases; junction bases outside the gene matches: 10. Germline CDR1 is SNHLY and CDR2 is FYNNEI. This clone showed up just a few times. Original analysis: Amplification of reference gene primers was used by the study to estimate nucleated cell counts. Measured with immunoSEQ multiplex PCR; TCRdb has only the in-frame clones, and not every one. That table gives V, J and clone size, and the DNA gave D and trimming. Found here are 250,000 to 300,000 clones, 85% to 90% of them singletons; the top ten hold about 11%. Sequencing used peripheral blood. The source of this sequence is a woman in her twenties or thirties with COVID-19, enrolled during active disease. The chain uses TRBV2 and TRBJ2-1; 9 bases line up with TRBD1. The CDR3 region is CASSSRDREGYEQFF. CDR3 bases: TGTGCCAGCAGTAGCCGGGACAGGGAGGGATATGAGCAGTTCTTC.